This T cell receptor (beta chain) derives from a study of blood T cell repertoires in COVID-19. Assay used: immunoSEQ multiplex PCR; TCRdb lists only in-frame clones, some missing. The repertoire includes roughly 26,000 clones, approximately 90% of them detected once, and 2.8% sits in the top ten. The receptor was isolated from a human donor in a cohort sampled during active COVID-19. Specimen: peripheral blood.

The CDR3 loop is CASSLSGWGRSTQYF. As DNA, the CDR3 is TGCGCCAGCAGCCTATCTGGCTGGGGCCGTTCGACCCAGTACTTC. The V call is TRBV5-1, the J call TRBJ2-5, with a tentative D call TRBD1 (5 bases). V was cut by 4 bases and J by 7 bases, with 20 bases left in between. Germline lookup yields CDR1 SGHRS and CDR2 YFSETQ. There are 15 residues in the CDR3.